The 15 T cell receptor beta chains reported below all come from one sample, sequenced in a study of blood T cell repertoires in COVID-19. The repertoire was sequenced with immunoSEQ multiplex PCR; TCRdb's copy has only in-frame clones and lacks some. This sample has approximately 110,000 clones; around 90% occur once, and the top ten carry over 4%. Specimen: peripheral blood. The receptor source for this set is a woman aged 50 to 60 with acute or convalescent COVID-19.

The chain has TRBV7-9 and TRBJ2-5, with 10 bases fitting TRBD1. V shed 5 bases and J 4 bases; nucleotides not matched to a gene: 10. The CDR3 consists of 16 residues. Germline loops: CDR1 SEHNR, CDR2 FQNEAQ (reference sequence). This CDR3 is CASSPGTGARGETQYF. The CDR3, as DNA: TGTGCCAGCAGCCCCGGGACAGGGGCGAGAGGAGAGACCCAGTACTTC.

The chain joins TRBV9 to TRBJ1-1; D gene unclear. The germline V gene has CDR1 SGDLS and CDR2 YYNGEE. The ends were cut back, 4 bases at V and 5 bases at J, with 9 bases in the middle. There are 12 residues in the CDR3. CDR3 DNA sequence: TGTGCCAGCAGCAAAGTGGAGACTGAAGCTTTCTTT. Translation: CASSKVETEAFF.

A single count supports this clone. The V gene is TRBV21-1, the J gene TRBJ2-7; TRBD2 is taken as the D call from the table, unchecked against the DNA. TRBV21-1 is a known pseudogene. The CDR3 is 18 amino acids. CDR3 sequence reads: CASSKGYELAGGPGEQYF. The DNA of the CDR3 is TGTGCCAGCAGCAAAGGCTATGAACTAGCGGGAGGGCCGGGGGAGCAGTACTTC.

V gene TRBV7-2 combines with J gene TRBJ1-6; D not certain. Per germline, CDR1 SGHTA and CDR2 FQGNSA. V was shortened by 2 bases and J by 6 bases, with 8 bases between the two germline ends. CDR3 length: 14 residues. The CDR3 spells CASSLSSVNSPLHF. CDR3 nucleotides: TGTGCCAGCAGCTTATCGAGCGTTAATTCACCCCTCCACTTT.

This chain joins TRBV30 and TRBJ2-1; maybe TRBD2 (5 bases). Deletions cut 1 base from V and 8 bases from J, with 9 bases between. The germline V gene encodes CDR1 GTSNPN and CDR2 SVGIG (reference sequence). The CDR3 runs 12 residues. CDR3 sequence (DNA): TGTGCCTGGAGTGCGGGATTGGATGAGCAGTTCTTC. It encodes CAWSAGLDEQFF.

This sequence joins TRBV24-1 and TRBJ2-1, with 11 positions matching TRBD2. This CDR3 has 17 amino acids. Germline loops: CDR1 KGHDR, CDR2 SFDVKD. J gave up 8 bases and V 2 bases, and 10 bases lay outside the gene matches. The DNA of the CDR3 is TGTGCCACCAGTGATTATAGTACTAGCGGGGGAAGGGATGAGCAGTTCTTC. Its protein is CATSDYSTSGGRDEQFF.

This chain uses TRBV7-9 with TRBJ1-5, with D hard to call. The CDR3 loop spans 14 amino acids. Trimming left V 5 bases short and J 3 bases short, with 11 bases between. Germline V gene lookup returns CDR1 SEHNR and CDR2 FQNEAQ (reference sequence). CDR3 nucleotides: TGTGCCAGCAGCCAGGATGGTTACAATCAGCCCCAGCATTTT. It codes for CASSQDGYNQPQHF.

The chain combines TRBV18 with TRBJ1-5, with D perhaps TRBD1 (6 bases). Germline V gene data show CDR1 as KGHSH and CDR2 as LQKENI. V gave up 2 bases and J gave up 6 bases, with 8 bases separating them. The CDR3 loop spans 13 amino acids. CDR3 DNA sequence: TGTGCCAGCTCACCAACAGGGAGTCAGCCCCAGCATTTT. Translating gives CASSPTGSQPQHF. Using reference TRBV18 and TRBJ1-5 for the parts outside the CDR3, the full variable domain is NAGVMQNPRHLVRRRGQEARLRCSPMKGHSHVYWYRQLPEEGLKFMVYLQKENIIDESGMPKERFSAEFPKEGPSILRIQQVVRGDSAAYFCASSPTGSQPQHFGDGTRLSIL.

The chain couples TRBV7-9 to TRBJ2-4; D is possibly TRBD2 (6 bases). The V end lost 3 bases, the J end lost 5 bases, and 11 bases lay between the germline ends. Germline values: CDR1 SEHNR, CDR2 FQNEAQ (reference sequence). The CDR3 loop spans 14 amino acids. The CDR3 nucleotides are TGTGCCAGCAGCTTGGAGGGGACTCAAAACATTCAGTACTTC. It encodes CASSLEGTQNIQYF.

This rearrangement joins TRBV4-1 to TRBJ2-5; D is possibly TRBD2 (6 bases). V was clipped by 7 bases and J by 7 bases, with 13 bases between them. Germline assignment: CDR1 MGHRA and CDR2 YSYEKL. The CDR3 length is 12 residues. CDR3 sequence: CASTHYSGTQYF. Written as DNA, the CDR3 is TGCGCCAGCACACACTATAGCGGGACCCAGTACTTC.

The chain employs TRBV27 and TRBJ1-2, with 8 bases fitting TRBD1. The CDR3 covers 15 residues. The V segment lost 10 bases and the J segment 3 bases; nucleotides outside the gene matches: 13. In germline, CDR1 is MNHEY, CDR2 SMNVEV (reference sequence). CDR3 in amino acids: CATSPLDRADYGYTF. The CDR3 nucleotides read TGTGCCACCTCCCCGCTGGACAGGGCTGACTATGGCTACACCTTC.

This clone was observed a single time. This chain joins TRBV18 and TRBJ2-2; 12 bases match TRBD2. J was trimmed by 6 bases and V by 1 base; bases with no gene match: 0. This CDR3 contains 15 residues. Germline lookup yields CDR1 KGHSH and CDR2 LQKENI. CDR3 coding DNA: TGTGCCAGCTCACCACGACTAGCGGGGGCCGGGGAGCTGTTTTTT. Protein product: CASSPRLAGAGELFF.

V is TRBV2 and J is TRBJ2-5; no clear D gene. The CDR3 has 12 residues. From germline, CDR1 is SNHLY and CDR2 FYNNEI. Trimming took off 3 bases at V and 7 bases at J, with 9 bases between the two ends. The CDR3: CASSDPLWTQYF. The CDR3 DNA is TGTGCCAGCAGTGATCCCCTGTGGACCCAGTACTTC.

The V and J genes are TRBV30 and TRBJ1-4; D perhaps matches TRBD1 (6 bases). Germline CDR1 GTSNPN, CDR2 SVGIG (reference sequence). This CDR3 is 12 amino acids long. V lost 1 base to trimming and J lost 10 bases, with 10 bases between them. This CDR3 is CAWSEGEGKLFF. The CDR3 DNA reads as TGTGCCTGGAGTGAGGGGGAGGGAAAACTGTTTTTT.

This chain links TRBV30 with TRBJ2-2; 7 bases align to TRBD1. The junction had 7 bases not matched to a gene; V was cut back by 5 bases and J by 1 base. The germline gives CDR1 GTSNPN, CDR2 SVGIG (reference sequence). CDR3 length equals 15 residues. Here the CDR3 reads CAWEPGQLNTGELFF. The CDR3 DNA reads TGTGCCTGGGAGCCGGGACAGCTGAACACCGGGGAGCTGTTTTTT.